Shown below are 20 T cell receptor beta chains from a single sample sequenced in a study of identical twins. One entry per CDR3 protein results from TCRdb running MiXCR on the 5' RACE reads. The sample contains around 670,000 distinct CDR3 sequences, around 6.1% of which appear only once. Material for sequencing was naive T cells sorted from blood. All receptors come from a man aged 18 to 30 in good health.

The CDR3 is CASSHGTVNTGELFF. CDR3 nucleotide sequence: TGCGCCAGCAGCCACGGGACGGTGAACACCGGGGAGCTGTTTTTT. The chain employs TRBV4-3 and TRBJ2-2, with D perhaps being TRBD1 or TRBD2 (5 bases each). CDR3 size: 15 residues. V was pared by 3 bases and J by 1 base, with 9 bases between. The germline gives CDR1 LGHNA, CDR2 YSLEER.

At least ten counts were recorded for this clonotype. The chain combines TRBV4-2 with TRBJ2-1, with D possibly being TRBD2 (6 bases). Trimming took off 4 bases at V and 2 bases at J, with 15 bases between the two ends. This CDR3 is 16 amino acids long. Germline CDR1 is LGHNA and CDR2 is YNFKEQ. Written as DNA, the CDR3 is TGTGCCAGCAGCCTAAACAGCGCGGGAACCTACAATGAGCAGTTCTTC. Protein sequence: CASSLNSAGTYNEQFF.

The table lists this clonotype with a few counts. V gene TRBV5-1 combines with J gene TRBJ2-1, with 13 positions matching TRBD2. CDR1 and CDR2 from the germline V gene are SGHRS and YFSETQ. V gave up 3 bases and J gave up 4 bases; unmatched junction bases: 7. This CDR3 region has 17 residues. CDR3 region: CASSSTSGRGLYNEQFF. DNA of the CDR3: TGCGCCAGCAGCTCCACTAGCGGGAGGGGACTTTACAATGAGCAGTTCTTC.

The rearrangement joins TRBV4-3 to TRBJ2-1; possibly TRBD1 for D (5 bases). The V and J ends lost 0 bases and 1 base respectively, with 10 bases between them. Per germline, CDR1 LGHNA and CDR2 YSLEER. CDR3 length: 16 residues. The CDR3 loop reads CASSQEPRASYNEQFF. The DNA for the CDR3 is TGCGCCAGCAGCCAAGAACCCAGGGCTTCCTACAATGAGCAGTTCTTC.

On this clonotype: A clone one base away is much larger, so this may be a read error. The J gene is TRBJ2-5, the V gene TRBV6-1, with a tentative D call TRBD1 (6 bases). This CDR3 is built from 13 residues. The germline CDR1 and CDR2 sequences are MNHNS and SASEGT. Trimming stripped 7 bases from V and 5 bases from J, with 14 bases between. The CDR3, as DNA: TGTGCCAGCAACCAGGGGCCAAGGGAGACCCAGTACTTC. Residues: CASNQGPRETQYF.

The V and J genes are TRBV3-1 and TRBJ2-5; weak D call: TRBD2 (6 bases). The CDR3 is 14 amino acids. Trimming removed 1 base from V and 4 bases from J, with 10 bases in between. The germline V gene encodes CDR1 LGHDT and CDR2 YNNKEL (reference sequence). CDR3 DNA sequence: TGTGCCAGCAGCCAAGCGGCGGGAAGAGAGACCCAGTACTTC. Translated: CASSQAAGRETQYF.

This clonotype was seen only a few times. This CDR3 reads CASSGPGTGGMSEQYV. The CDR3 nucleotides are TGTGCCAGCAGCGGACCCGGGACAGGGGGAATGAGCGAGCAGTACGTC. The chain links TRBV5-7 to TRBJ2-7; 11 nucleotides line up with TRBD1. Being an ORF, TRBV5-7 has a function that is uncertain. With V trimmed by 4 bases and J by 6 bases, 12 bases remained unmatched. The CDR3 has 16 amino acids.

This clonotype was picked up a small number of times. A junction end diverges from the germline sequence, so it may reflect a read error. This chain links TRBV6-1 with TRBJ1-1; D is unclear. The CDR3 sequence is 16 residues long. Germline V gene lookup returns CDR1 MNHNS and CDR2 SASEGT. The CDR3 is CASREGPTIINTEAFF. DNA for the CDR3: TGTGCCAGCAGGGAAGGACCGACAATAATCAACACTGAAGCTTTCTTT.

V is TRBV13 and J is TRBJ2-7, with D tentatively TRBD2 (6 bases). This CDR3 spans 14 amino acids. Trimming removed 3 bases from V and 1 base from J, with 10 bases in between. From germline, CDR1 is PRHDT and CDR2 FYEKMQ (reference sequence). The CDR3 DNA reads TGTGCCAGCAGCTTTCGGGGGATTTCCTACGAGCAGTACTTC. It is translated as CASSFRGISYEQYF.

This clonotype came up many times. The chain is built from TRBV5-1 and TRBJ2-3; D not resolved. The germline gives CDR1 SGHRS, CDR2 YFSETQ. Deletions cut 0 bases from V and 2 bases from J, with 4 bases between. CDR3 length equals 13 residues. This CDR3 reads CASSLDVTDTQYF. In DNA form, the CDR3 reads TGCGCCAGCAGCTTGGACGTCACAGATACGCAGTATTTT. The variable domain in full, completed from reference TRBV5-1 and TRBJ2-3, reads KAGVTQTPRYLIKTRGQQVTLSCSPISGHRSVSWYQQTPGQGLQFLFEYFSETQRNKGNFPGRFSGRQFSNSRSEMNVSTLELGDSALYLCASSLDVTDTQYFGPGTRLTVL.

This clonotype came up many times. The chain uses TRBV7-9 and TRBJ2-7, with unresolved D. V was shortened by 5 bases and J by 3 bases, with 8 bases between the two germline ends. CDR3 length: 12 residues. Germline V gene sequence: CDR1 SEHNR, CDR2 FQNEAQ (reference sequence). The CDR3 coding sequence is TGTGCCAGCAGCCTGACACACTACGAGCAGTACTTC. This encodes CASSLTHYEQYF.

This clonotype was observed a handful of times. The chain combines TRBV29-1 with TRBJ2-1; a possible D gene is TRBD2 (5 bases). Germline-derived CDR1 and CDR2 are SQVTM and ANQGSEA. V was trimmed by 7 bases and J by 5 bases, leaving 9 bases between them. The CDR3 covers 11 residues. The CDR3 reads CSAGRDNEQFF. The CDR3 DNA reads as TGCAGCGCCGGGCGGGACAATGAGCAGTTCTTC.

The chain combines TRBV6-1 with TRBJ2-1; a possible D gene is TRBD2 (7 bases). The V and J ends lost 6 bases and 7 bases respectively, with 22 bases between them. This CDR3 has 16 residues. Per the germline V gene, CDR1 is MNHNS and CDR2 is SASEGT. The CDR3 region is CASSPGGGSGWNEQFF. The CDR3 nucleotides are TGTGCCAGCAGCCCCGGGGGCGGGAGCGGGTGGAATGAGCAGTTCTTC.

In the case of this clonotype: A much larger clonotype is one base distant, so this may be a read error. This sequence joins TRBV10-3 and TRBJ2-2; a weak D match, TRBD2 (5 bases). Looked up from germline, CDR1 is ENHRY and CDR2 is SYGVKD. The CDR3 runs 17 residues. The CDR3 loop is CANSRSQTPRGSGELFF. CDR3 bases: TGTGCCAACAGTCGGTCTCAGACTCCACGGGGATCCGGGGAGCTGTTTTTT.

This clonotype showed up many times. CDR3 protein: CASSENEQYV. The CDR3 DNA follows: TGCGCCAGTAGCGAAAACGAGCAGTACGTC. The V call is TRBV5-1, the J call TRBJ2-7, with D tentatively TRBD2 (5 bases). Germline CDR1 and CDR2: SGHRS and YFSETQ. The V and J ends lost 8 bases and 5 bases respectively, with 8 bases between them. The CDR3 is 10 amino acids.

This clonotype occurred a few times. The chain joins TRBV7-2 to TRBJ2-5; D perhaps matches TRBD2 (6 bases). Trimming took 0 bases from V and 0 from J, leaving 8 bases between them. Per the germline V gene, CDR1 is SGHTA and CDR2 is FQGNSA. The length of the CDR3 is 15 residues. In DNA form, the CDR3 reads TGTGCCAGCAGCTTAGCGGGAGGTTACCAAGAGACCCAGTACTTC. Its protein product is CASSLAGGYQETQYF.

This clonotype has a count of ten or more. This chain links TRBV29-1 with TRBJ2-2, with unresolved D. V was shortened by 7 bases and J by 3 bases, with 12 bases between the two germline ends. The germline CDR1 and CDR2 sequences are SQVTM and ANQGSEA. The CDR3 has 13 amino acids. CDR3 DNA sequence: TGCAGCGCCTTCCGGACGGACACCGGGGAGCTGTTTTTT. Its translation is CSAFRTDTGELFF.

This chain joins TRBV25-1 and TRBJ2-3; D is unclear. V was shortened by 3 bases and J by 2 bases, with 9 bases between the two germline ends. This CDR3 is 14 amino acids long. CDR1 is MGHDK, CDR2 SYGVNS, per germline. CDR3 DNA sequence: TGTGCCAGCAGTGATCCCAGGTCCACAGATACGCAGTATTTT. Its protein product is CASSDPRSTDTQYF.

The chain is built from TRBV7-9 and TRBJ2-2, with D hard to call. Deletions cut 7 bases from V and 3 bases from J, with 30 bases between. This CDR3 is built from 20 residues. The germline CDR1 and CDR2 sequences are SEHNR and FQNEAQ (reference sequence). The DNA of the CDR3 is TGTGCCAGCATCCCGAAACCTGGCTCGGGCCCGCTAAAATACACCGGGGAGCTGTTTTTT. It specifies CASIPKPGSGPLKYTGELFF.

This clonotype occurred many times. The rearrangement joins TRBV29-1 to TRBJ2-1, with 8 nucleotides matching TRBD2. Trimming removed 4 bases from V and 5 bases from J; junction bases left unmatched: 13. CDR3 length: 16 amino acids. Germline CDR1 reads SQVTM; CDR2 reads ANQGSEA. The CDR3 is CSVVGLAGQYHNEQFF. DNA of the CDR3: TGCAGCGTTGTCGGGCTAGCGGGCCAATACCACAATGAGCAGTTCTTC.